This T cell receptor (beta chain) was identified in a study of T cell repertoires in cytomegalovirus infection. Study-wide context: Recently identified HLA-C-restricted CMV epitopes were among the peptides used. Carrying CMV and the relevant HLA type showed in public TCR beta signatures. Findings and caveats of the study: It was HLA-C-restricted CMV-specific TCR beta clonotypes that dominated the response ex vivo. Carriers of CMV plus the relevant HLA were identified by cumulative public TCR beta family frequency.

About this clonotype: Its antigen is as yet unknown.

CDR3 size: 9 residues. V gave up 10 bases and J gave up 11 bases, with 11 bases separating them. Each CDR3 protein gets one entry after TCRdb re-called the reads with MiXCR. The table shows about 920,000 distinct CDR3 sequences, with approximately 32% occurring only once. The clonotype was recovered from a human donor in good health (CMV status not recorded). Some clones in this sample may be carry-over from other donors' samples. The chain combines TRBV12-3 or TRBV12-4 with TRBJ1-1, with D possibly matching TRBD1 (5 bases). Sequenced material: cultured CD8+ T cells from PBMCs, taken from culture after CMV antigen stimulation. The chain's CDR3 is CATERGAFF. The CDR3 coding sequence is TGTGCCACGGAGAGGGGCGCTTTCTTT.